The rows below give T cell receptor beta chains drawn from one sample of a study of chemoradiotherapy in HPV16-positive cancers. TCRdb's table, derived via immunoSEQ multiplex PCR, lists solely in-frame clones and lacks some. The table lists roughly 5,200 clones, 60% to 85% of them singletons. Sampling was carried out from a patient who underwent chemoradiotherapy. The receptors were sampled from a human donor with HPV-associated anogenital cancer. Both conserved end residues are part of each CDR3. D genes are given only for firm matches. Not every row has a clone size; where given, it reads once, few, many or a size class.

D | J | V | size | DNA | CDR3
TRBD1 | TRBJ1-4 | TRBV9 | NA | TGTGCCAGCAGCGAGTCCAGGGGGCGCCACGAAAAACTGTTTTTT | CASSESRGRHEKLFF
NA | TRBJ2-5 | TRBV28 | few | TGTGCCAGCAGTACAGGGACCGTCCAAGAGACCCAGTACTTC | CASSTGTVQETQYF
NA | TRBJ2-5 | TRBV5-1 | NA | TGCGCCAGCAGCCACGGGGCGACACTCTGGGGAGAGACCCAGTACTTC | CASSHGATLWGETQYF
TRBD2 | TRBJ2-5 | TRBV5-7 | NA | TGTGCCAGCAGCTTTAGCGGGAGGGCCCGGGAGACCCAGTACTTC | CASSFSGRARETQYF
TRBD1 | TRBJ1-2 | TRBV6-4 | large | TGTGCCAGCAGCCGGGACAGGAACTATGGCTACACCTTC | CASSRDRNYGYTF
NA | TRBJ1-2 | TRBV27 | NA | TGTGCCAGCAGTTTACGGGGGGAACAGGGCTACACCTTC | CASSLRGEQGYTF
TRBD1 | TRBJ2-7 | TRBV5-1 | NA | TGCGCCAGCAGCGTGGACAGGGTTTACGAGCAGTACTTC | CASSVDRVYEQYF
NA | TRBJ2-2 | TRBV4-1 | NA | TGCGCCAGCAGCCCCCTGGTTTTGGGACAAAGAGACGGGGAGCTGTTTTTT | CASSPLVLGQRDGELFF
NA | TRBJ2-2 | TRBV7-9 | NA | TGTGCCAGCAGCGCCCGAAACACCGGGGAGCTGTTTTTT | CASSARNTGELFF
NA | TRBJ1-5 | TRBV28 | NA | TGTGCCAGCGGGTCCCCGAGGAGCAATCAGCCCCAGCATTTT | CASGSPRSNQPQHF
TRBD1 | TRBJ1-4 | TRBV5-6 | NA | TGTGCCAGCAGCTTACATACTGGGGGACAGGGTTTCATGAACGAAAAACTGTTTTTT | CASSLHTGGQGFMNEKLFF
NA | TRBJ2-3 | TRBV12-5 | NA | TGTGCTAGTGTCCTTGTGGGGGCAGGGCCAGATACGCAGTATTTT | CASVLVGAGPDTQYF
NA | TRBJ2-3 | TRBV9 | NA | TGTGCCAGCAGCTCCCCGAGGGCTGGAGGCCCGATTGGGCAGTATTTT | CASSSPRAGGPIGQYF
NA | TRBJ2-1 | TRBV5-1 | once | TGCGCCAGCAGCTCCTTGGCCGCCTACAATGAGCAGTTCTTC | CASSSLAAYNEQFF
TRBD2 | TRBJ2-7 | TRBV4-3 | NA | TGCGCCAGCAGCCAAGTACTAGCGGGGGGGCCATTCGTGTACGAGCAGTACTTC | CASSQVLAGGPFVYEQYF
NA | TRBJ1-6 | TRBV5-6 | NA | TGTGCCAGCAGCTCCCGGGACATTAATTCACCCCTCCACTTT | CASSSRDINSPLHF
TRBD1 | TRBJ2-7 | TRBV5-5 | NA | TGTGCCAGCAGACGGGGACAGAGCTCCTACGAGCAGTACTTC | CASRRGQSSYEQYF
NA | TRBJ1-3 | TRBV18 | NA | TGTGCCAGCTCACCAACATCTGGAAACACCATATATTTT | CASSPTSGNTIYF
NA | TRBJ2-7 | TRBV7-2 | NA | TGTGCCAGCAGCTTAGCCCGGACACAGCTCTACGAGCAGTACTTC | CASSLARTQLYEQYF
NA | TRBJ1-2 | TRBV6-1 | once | TGTGCCAGCAGTGAAAGGCGGGGCCGGGGCTATGGCTACACCTTC | CASSERRGRGYGYTF
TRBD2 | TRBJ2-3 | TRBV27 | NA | TGTGCCAGCGGGGGGGTTGAATCAGATACGCAGTATTTT | CASGGVESDTQYF
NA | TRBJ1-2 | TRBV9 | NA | TGTGCCAGCAGCGTAGCTGGGGCGCGGGAAGGCTACACCTTC | CASSVAGAREGYTF
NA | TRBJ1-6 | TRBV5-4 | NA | TGTGCCAGCAGCTTGGGCCAGGTGAATTCACCCCTCCACTTT | CASSLGQVNSPLHF
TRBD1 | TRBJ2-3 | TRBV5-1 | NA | TGCGCCAGCAAAGGGACAGCTCTCACAGATACGCAGTATTTT | CASKGTALTDTQYF
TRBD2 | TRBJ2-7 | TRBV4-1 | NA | TGCGCCAGCAGCCAAGATCGGGTAACTTTGGGACTAGCGGGAGGCCACGAGCAGTACTTC | CASSQDRVTLGLAGGHEQYF
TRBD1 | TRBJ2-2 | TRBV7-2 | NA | TGTGCCAGCAGCTTAGAAGGGGGCAGAAGCACCGGGGAGCTGTTTTTT | CASSLEGGRSTGELFF
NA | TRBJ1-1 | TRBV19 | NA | TGTGCCAGTAGTAGTGGGGTCGACACTGAAGCTTTCTTT | CASSSGVDTEAFF
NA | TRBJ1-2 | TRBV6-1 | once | TGTGCCAGCAGGGACTGGGCTAACTATGGCTACACCTTC | CASRDWANYGYTF
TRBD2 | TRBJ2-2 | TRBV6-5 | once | TGTGCCAGCAGTCGCGGGGGTTTGAACGGGGAGCTGTTTTTT | CASSRGGLNGELFF
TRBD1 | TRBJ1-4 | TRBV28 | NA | TGTGCCAGCAGTCGAAGGGAGACAGGGGGCTGGGGTGAAAAACTGTTTTTT | CASSRRETGGWGEKLFF
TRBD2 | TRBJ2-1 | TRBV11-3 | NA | TGTGCCAGCAGCTTAGGAGCGGGAACCTACAATGAGCAGTTCTTC | CASSLGAGTYNEQFF
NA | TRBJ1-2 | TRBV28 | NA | TGTGCCAGCAGGCCGATCGAGAGGAACTATGGCTACACCTTC | CASRPIERNYGYTF
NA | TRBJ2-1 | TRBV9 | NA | TGTGCCAGCAGCCTCCTTGGGGTACGGAATGAGCAGTTCTTC | CASSLLGVRNEQFF
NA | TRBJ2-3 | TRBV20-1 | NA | TGCAGTGCTCTGGACTTAAATACGCAGTATTTT | CSALDLNTQYF
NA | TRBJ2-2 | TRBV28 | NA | TGTGCCAGCAGTCGGGACCGACTCACCGGGGAGCTGTTTTTT | CASSRDRLTGELFF
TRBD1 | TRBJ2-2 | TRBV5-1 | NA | TGCGCCAGCACCGTGACAGGGCAGAACACCGGGGAGCTGTTTTTT | CASTVTGQNTGELFF
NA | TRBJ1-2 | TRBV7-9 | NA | TGTGCCAGCACCCCCGAGTGGTCCTATGGCTACACCTTC | CASTPEWSYGYTF
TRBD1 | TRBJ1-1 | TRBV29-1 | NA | TGCAGCGTTGCGGCGGGCAGGGGGTACACTGAAGCTTTCTTT | CSVAAGRGYTEAFF
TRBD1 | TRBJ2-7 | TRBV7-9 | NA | TGTGCCAGCAGCCGGACAGGGGGCGCTGAGCAGTACTTC | CASSRTGGAEQYF
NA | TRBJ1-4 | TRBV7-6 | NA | TGTGCCAGCAGCTTACCCCAGGCGGGGATTGAAAAACTGTTTTTT | CASSLPQAGIEKLFF
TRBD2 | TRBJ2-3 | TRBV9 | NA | TGTGCCAGCAGCGTAGTTCGGCGGGAGGGCACAGATACGCAGTATTTT | CASSVVRREGTDTQYF
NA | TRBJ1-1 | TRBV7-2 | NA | TGTGCCAGCAGCACCCGACAGAGGAACACTGAAGCTTTCTTT | CASSTRQRNTEAFF
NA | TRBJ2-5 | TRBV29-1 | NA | TGCAGCGTTGAAAGGGGCGGCAGGTCTACCCAGTACTTC | CSVERGGRSTQYF
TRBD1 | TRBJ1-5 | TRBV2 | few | TGTGCCAGCAGACTGGACCGGGACAGGGTTGAACAGCCCCAGCATTTT | CASRLDRDRVEQPQHF
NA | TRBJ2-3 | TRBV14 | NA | TGTGCCAGCAGCCAAGAATACGGGTCAGATACGCAGTATTTT | CASSQEYGSDTQYF
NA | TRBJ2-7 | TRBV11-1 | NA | TGTGCCAGCAGCTCATCCGCTACAGGGTACGAGCAGTACTTC | CASSSSATGYEQYF
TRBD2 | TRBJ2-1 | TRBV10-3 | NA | TGTGCCATCAGCCGCGGGACTAGCGCGGACACTGAGCAGTTCTTC | CAISRGTSADTEQFF
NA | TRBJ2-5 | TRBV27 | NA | TGTGCCAGCAGTTTGGGCGGGTTGGGGACCCAGTACTTC | CASSLGGLGTQYF
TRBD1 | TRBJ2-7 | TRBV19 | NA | TGTGCCAGTAGCAAGGACAGGGGGCGCGAGTACGAGCAGTACTTC | CASSKDRGREYEQYF
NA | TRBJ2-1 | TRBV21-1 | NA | TGTGCCAGCAGTATCTGTGTAGCGGGAGTCTATGAGCAGTTCTTC | CASSICVAGVYEQFF
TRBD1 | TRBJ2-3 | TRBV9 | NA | TGTGCCAGCAGCGTAGGAGGGGGCAGCACAGATACGCAGTATTTT | CASSVGGGSTDTQYF
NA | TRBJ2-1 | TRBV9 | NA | TGTGCCAGCGGCAGGGTCGGACTACGGGAGCAGTTCTTC | CASGRVGLREQFF